Included here is one T cell receptor (beta chain) sequence, with context. Its antigen is undetermined. This sample was taken from a study of regulatory T cells. Study-level findings and limits: Patient repertoires had restricted TRB V-J pairs and skewed V and J usage, most in Tregs. Shannon entropy was nonsignificantly lower in patient CD8+ T cells than control CD8+ cells.

Every patient with CD3G deficiency had evidence of autoimmunity. Patients aged 2 to 39 years had fewer naive T cells. V lost 4 bases and J lost 2, with 9 bases in between. The length of the CDR3 is 13 residues. Germline lookup yields CDR1 MGHRA and CDR2 YSYEKL. Amplification used 52 TRBV primers and 13 TRBJ primers. Clones were sequenced by immunoSEQ multiplex PCR, and TCRdb holds only the in-frame ones, with some missing. Of about 20,000 clones in the sample, roughly 93% were seen once. Sequencing was done on a sample of CD8+ T cells sorted from blood. The source is a child younger than 10 with CD3G deficiency. The chain carries TRBV4-1 and TRBJ2-7, with TRBD1 as a possible D gene (5 bases). CDR3 sequence (DNA): TGCGCCAGCAGCCTCGACAGAACCTACGAGCAGTACTTC. The encoded protein is CASSLDRTYEQYF.